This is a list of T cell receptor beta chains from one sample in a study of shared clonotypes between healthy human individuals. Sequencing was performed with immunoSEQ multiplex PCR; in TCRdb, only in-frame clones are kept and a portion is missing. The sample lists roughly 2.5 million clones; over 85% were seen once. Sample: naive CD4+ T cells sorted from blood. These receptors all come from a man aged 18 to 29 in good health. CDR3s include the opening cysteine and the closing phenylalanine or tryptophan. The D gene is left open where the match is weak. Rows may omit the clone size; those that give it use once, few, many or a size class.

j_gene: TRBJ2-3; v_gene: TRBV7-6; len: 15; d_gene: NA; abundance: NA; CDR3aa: CASSQLPGRTDTQYF; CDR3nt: TGTGCCAGCAGCCAACTCCCGGGCCGCACAGATACGCAGTATTTT
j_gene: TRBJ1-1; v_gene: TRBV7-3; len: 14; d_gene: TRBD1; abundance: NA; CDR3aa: CASSSRQGSTEAFF; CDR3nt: TGTGCCAGCAGCTCCAGACAGGGGAGCACTGAAGCTTTCTTT
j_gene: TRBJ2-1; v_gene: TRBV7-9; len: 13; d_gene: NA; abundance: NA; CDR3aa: CASSFPGTGEQFF; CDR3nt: TGTGCCAGCAGCTTCCCCGGGACGGGCGAGCAGTTCTTC
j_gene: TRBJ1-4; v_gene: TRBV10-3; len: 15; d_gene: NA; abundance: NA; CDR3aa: CAISLGLATNEKLFF; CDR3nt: TGTGCCATCAGCTTGGGACTGGCAACTAATGAAAAACTGTTTTTT
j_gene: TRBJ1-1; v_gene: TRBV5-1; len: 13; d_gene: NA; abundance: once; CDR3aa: CASSFSGDTEAFF; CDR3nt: TGCGCCAGCAGCTTCTCAGGAGACACTGAAGCTTTCTTT
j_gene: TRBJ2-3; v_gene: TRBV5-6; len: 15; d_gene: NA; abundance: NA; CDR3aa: CASSIFRPSTDTQYF; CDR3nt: TGTGCCAGCAGTATCTTCAGGCCTAGCACAGATACGCAGTATTTT
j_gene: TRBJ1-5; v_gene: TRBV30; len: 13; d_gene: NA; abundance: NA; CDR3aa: CAWSRGAGQPQHF; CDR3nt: TGTGCCTGGAGTAGGGGGGCAGGTCAGCCCCAGCATTTT
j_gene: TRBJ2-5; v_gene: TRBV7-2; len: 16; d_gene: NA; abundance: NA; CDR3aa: CASSLQWGPGRGTQYF; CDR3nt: TGTGCCAGCAGCCTCCAGTGGGGGCCGGGTCGGGGGACCCAGTACTTC
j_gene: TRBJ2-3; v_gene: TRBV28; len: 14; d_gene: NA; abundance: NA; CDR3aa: CASSSSGTTDTQYF; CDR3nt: TGTGCCAGCAGTTCCTCCGGGACCACAGATACGCAGTATTTT
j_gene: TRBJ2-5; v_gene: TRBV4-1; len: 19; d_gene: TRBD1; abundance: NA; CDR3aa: CASSQEGMGNRGPRETQYF; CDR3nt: TGCGCCAGCAGCCAAGAAGGAATGGGGAACAGGGGCCCCCGGGAGACCCAGTACTTC
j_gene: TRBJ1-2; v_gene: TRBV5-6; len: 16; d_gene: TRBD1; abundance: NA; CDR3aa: CASSRGQGIVLYGYTF; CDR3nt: TGTGCCAGCAGCCGGGGACAGGGGATTGTCTTATATGGCTACACCTTC
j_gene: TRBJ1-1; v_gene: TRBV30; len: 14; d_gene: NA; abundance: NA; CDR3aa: CAWKQGTLNTEAFF; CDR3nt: TGTGCCTGGAAACAGGGAACGTTGAACACTGAAGCTTTCTTT
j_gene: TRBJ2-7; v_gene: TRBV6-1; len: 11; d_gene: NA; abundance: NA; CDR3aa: CATGPAYEQYF; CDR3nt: TGTGCCACTGGACCTGCCTACGAGCAGTACTTC
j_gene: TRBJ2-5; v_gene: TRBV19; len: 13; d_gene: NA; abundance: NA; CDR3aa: CASTRTVGETQYF; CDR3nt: TGTGCCAGTACCCGGACTGTCGGAGAGACCCAGTACTTC
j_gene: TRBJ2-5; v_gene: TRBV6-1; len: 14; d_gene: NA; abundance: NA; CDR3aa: CASSQGVRQETQYF; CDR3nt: TGTGCCAGCAGCCAGGGAGTTCGGCAAGAGACCCAGTACTTC
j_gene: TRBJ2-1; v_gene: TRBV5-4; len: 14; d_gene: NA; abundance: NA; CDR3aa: CASSLEAGNNEQFF; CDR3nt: TGTGCCAGCAGCTTGGAGGCAGGGAATAATGAGCAGTTCTTC
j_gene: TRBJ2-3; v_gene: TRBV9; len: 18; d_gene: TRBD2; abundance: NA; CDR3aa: CASSAGTSGVSSTDTQYF; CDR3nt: TGTGCCAGCAGCGCCGGGACTAGCGGGGTTTCTAGCACAGATACGCAGTATTTT
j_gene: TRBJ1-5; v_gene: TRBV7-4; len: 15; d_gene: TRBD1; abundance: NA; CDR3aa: CASSLVGQGNQPQHF; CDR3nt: TGTGCCAGCAGCTTAGTAGGACAGGGGAACCAGCCCCAGCATTTT
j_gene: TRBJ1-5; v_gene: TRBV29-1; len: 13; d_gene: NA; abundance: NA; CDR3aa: CSVEWKEGQAQHF; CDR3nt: TGCAGCGTTGAATGGAAGGAGGGGCAGGCCCAGCATTTT
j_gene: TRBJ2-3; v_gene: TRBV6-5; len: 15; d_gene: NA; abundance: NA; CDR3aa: CASNPAKTLADTQYF; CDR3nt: TGTGCCAGCAACCCCGCGAAAACCCTGGCAGATACGCAGTATTTT
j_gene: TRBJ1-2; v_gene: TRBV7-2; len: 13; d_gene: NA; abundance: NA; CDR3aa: CASRPAGTYGYTF; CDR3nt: TGTGCCAGCAGGCCGGCAGGGACCTATGGCTACACCTTC
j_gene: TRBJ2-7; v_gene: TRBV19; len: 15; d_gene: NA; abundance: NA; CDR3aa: CASSPGEPVANEQYF; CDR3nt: TGTGCCAGTAGTCCGGGGGAACCGGTAGCAAACGAGCAGTACTTC
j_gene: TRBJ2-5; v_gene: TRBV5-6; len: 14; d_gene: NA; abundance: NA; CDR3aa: CASSSTDSQETQYF; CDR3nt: TGTGCCAGCAGCTCTACCGACAGCCAAGAGACCCAGTACTTC
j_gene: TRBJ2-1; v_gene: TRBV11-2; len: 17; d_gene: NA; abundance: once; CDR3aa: CASSPLKGQTNYNEQFF; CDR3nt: TGTGCCAGCAGCCCGCTAAAAGGACAGACAAACTACAATGAGCAGTTCTTC
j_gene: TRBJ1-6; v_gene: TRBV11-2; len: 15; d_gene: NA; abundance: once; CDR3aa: CASSLDGQLNSPLHF; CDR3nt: TGTGCCAGCAGCTTAGACGGACAGCTTAATTCACCCCTCCACTTT
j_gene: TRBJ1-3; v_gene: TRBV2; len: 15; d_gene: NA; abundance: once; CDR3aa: CASSDVSNTGNTIYF; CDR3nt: TGTGCCAGCAGTGACGTCAGCAACACTGGAAACACCATATATTTT
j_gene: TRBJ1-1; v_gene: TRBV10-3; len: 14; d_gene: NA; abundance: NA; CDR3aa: CAIRASGGPGEAFF; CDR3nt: TGTGCCATCAGGGCCTCCGGGGGGCCAGGGGAAGCTTTCTTT
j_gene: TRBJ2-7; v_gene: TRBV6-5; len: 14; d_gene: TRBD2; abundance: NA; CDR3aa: CASNGLAGDYEQYF; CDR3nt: TGTGCCAGCAACGGACTAGCGGGAGACTACGAGCAGTACTTC
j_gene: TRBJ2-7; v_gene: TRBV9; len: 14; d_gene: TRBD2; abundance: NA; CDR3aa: CASSSLAGTFEQYF; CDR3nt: TGTGCCAGCAGCTCTCTAGCGGGGACTTTTGAGCAGTACTTC
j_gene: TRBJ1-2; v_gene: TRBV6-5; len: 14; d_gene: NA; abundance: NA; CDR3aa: CASRPRAANYGYTF; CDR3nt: TGTGCCAGCAGGCCCCGGGCAGCTAACTATGGCTACACCTTC
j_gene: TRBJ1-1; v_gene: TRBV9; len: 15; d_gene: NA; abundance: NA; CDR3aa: CASSVVVGQNTEAFF; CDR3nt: TGTGCCAGCAGCGTAGTTGTCGGACAGAACACTGAAGCTTTCTTT
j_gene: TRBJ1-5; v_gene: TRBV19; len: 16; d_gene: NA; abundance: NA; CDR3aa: CASSTGPNRWNQPQHF; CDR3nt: TGTGCCAGTAGTACTGGCCCCAACAGGTGGAATCAGCCCCAGCATTTT
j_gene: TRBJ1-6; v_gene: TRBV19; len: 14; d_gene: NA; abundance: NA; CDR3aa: CASSIVFGQSPLHF; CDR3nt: TGTGCCAGTAGTATTGTCTTCGGACAGTCACCCCTCCACTTT
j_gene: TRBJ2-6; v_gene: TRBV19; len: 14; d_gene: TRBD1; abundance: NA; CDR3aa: CASTPTGKVNVLTF; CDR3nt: TGTGCCAGTACCCCGACAGGGAAGGTCAACGTCCTGACTTTC
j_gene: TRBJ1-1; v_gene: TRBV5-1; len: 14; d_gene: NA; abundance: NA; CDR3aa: CASSSPPGFDEAFF; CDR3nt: TGCGCCAGCAGCAGTCCCCCGGGATTCGATGAAGCTTTCTTT
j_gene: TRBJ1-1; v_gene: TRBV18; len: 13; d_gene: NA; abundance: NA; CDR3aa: CASLQGVNTEAFF; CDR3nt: TGTGCCAGCTTACAGGGTGTGAACACTGAAGCTTTCTTT
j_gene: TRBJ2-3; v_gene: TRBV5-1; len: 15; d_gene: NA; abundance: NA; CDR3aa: CASSQGRVSTDTQYF; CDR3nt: TGCGCCAGCAGCCAAGGACGGGTGAGCACAGATACGCAGTATTTT